The rows below give T cell receptor beta chains drawn from one sample of a study of technical replicates of blood from a handful of donors. Libraries were prepared by immunoSEQ multiplex PCR; TCRdb keeps only in-frame clonotypes and omits some of them. The sample yields roughly 74,000 clones, 75% to 95% seen once. The sample taken for sequencing was T cells isolated from PBMCs. Receptors were obtained from a human donor in good health. Both conserved end residues are part of each CDR3. Each record gives: D gene, V gene, J gene, clone size, CDR3 protein, CDR3 DNA. A D gene is named only where the DNA matches it firmly. Some rows have no size entry. The others give once, few or many, or a class for an expanded clone.

>.|TRBV5-4|TRBJ2-3|.
CAIHLTGTDTQYF
TGTGCCATCCACTTGACTGGCACAGATACGCAGTATTTT
>.|TRBV15|TRBJ2-5|.
CATSRDRTAQETQYF
TGTGCCACCAGCAGAGATCGGACAGCCCAAGAGACCCAGTACTTC
>.|TRBV30|TRBJ2-7|.
CAWSSPLEQYF
TGTGCCTGGAGTTCCCCCCTCGAGCAGTACTTC
>TRBD2|TRBV19|TRBJ2-7|.
CASSIPQTSGSLEQYF
TGTGCCAGTAGTATTCCCCAGACTAGCGGGAGTCTCGAGCAGTACTTC
>TRBD1|TRBV7-6|TRBJ1-2|.
CASSLAGQGAYGYTF
TGTGCCAGCAGCTTAGCGGGACAGGGGGCTTATGGCTACACCTTC
>.|TRBV4-3|TRBJ2-1|.
CASSQDPQGYNEQFF
TGCGCCAGCAGCCAAGATCCCCAGGGGTACAATGAGCAGTTCTTC
>TRBD1|TRBV27|TRBJ1-1|once
CASSPTGASTEAFF
TGTGCCAGCAGTCCGACAGGGGCTAGCACTGAAGCTTTCTTT
>TRBD2|TRBV10-3|TRBJ2-1|.
CAISLLAGGYNEQFF
TGTGCCATCAGTCTACTAGCGGGAGGCTACAATGAGCAGTTCTTC
>TRBD2|TRBV9|TRBJ2-5|.
CASSVPREGKETQYF
TGTGCCAGCAGCGTCCCGCGGGAGGGCAAGGAGACCCAGTACTTC
>TRBD1|TRBV2|TRBJ2-2|.
CASVSGTANTGELFF
TGTGCCAGCGTCTCCGGGACAGCAAACACCGGGGAGCTGTTTTTT
>TRBD2|TRBV4-1|TRBJ2-7|once
CASSRVWTSGSYEQYF
TGCGCCAGCAGCCGGGTATGGACTAGCGGGAGCTACGAGCAGTACTTC
>.|TRBV6-5|TRBJ1-1|.
CASSYSEGLGTEAFF
TGTGCCAGCAGTTACTCGGAGGGTCTGGGCACTGAAGCTTTCTTT
>TRBD1|TRBV7-9|TRBJ1-1|.
CASSLDQTGLEAFF
TGTGCCAGCAGCTTAGATCAGACAGGGCTTGAAGCTTTCTTT
>.|TRBV7-2|TRBJ1-1|.
CASSEDRVNTEAFF
TGTGCCAGCAGCGAAGACAGAGTTAACACTGAAGCTTTCTTT
>.|TRBV15|TRBJ2-2|few
CATSRNGGLTGELFF
TGTGCCACCAGCAGAAATGGGGGACTCACCGGGGAGCTGTTTTTT
>.|TRBV29-1|TRBJ2-2|.
CSVVGAGVELFF
TGCAGCGTTGTGGGGGCAGGAGTGGAGCTGTTTTTT
>TRBD1|TRBV5-6|TRBJ2-7|.
CASRRTGVYEQYF
TGTGCCAGCAGAAGGACAGGTGTGTACGAGCAGTACTTC
>.|TRBV29-1|TRBJ2-2|.
CSVGSVYTGELFF
TGCAGCGTTGGTTCAGTATACACCGGGGAGCTGTTTTTT
>.|TRBV20-1|TRBJ2-7|.
CSASVFYEQYF
TGCAGTGCCTCTGTCTTCTACGAGCAGTACTTC
>.|TRBV28|TRBJ1-5|.
CASSPHTNSNQPQHF
TGTGCCAGCAGTCCGCACACTAATAGCAATCAGCCCCAGCATTTT